What follows is one T cell receptor (beta chain) and its context. It lacks a known antigen. No much larger clone is present one base from it, and per-base qualities are unavailable. The data derive from a study of cytomegalovirus exposure and HLA in healthy donors (dated by TCRdb to 2016 to 2017). In terms of the full investigation: The 500 to 800 repertoires of the first cohort and the 110 or so validation repertoires were produced on the same platform, according to a later analysis. The study aimed to test whether cataloging public T cell receptors could reveal signatures of past pathogen exposure. The study combined high-throughput TCR immunosequencing, statistical association of individual TCRs with disease status, and machine learning to predict cytomegalovirus infection status. Along with the approximately 650-subject first cohort, a separate validation cohort of over a hundred different subjects was used. Overall study results and their limits: The classifier was reported to diagnose cytomegalovirus status with high specificity and sensitivity in both the original and validation cohorts. The authors suggested that the approach could potentially be extended to other disease states and immunological phenotypes. The study gave a list of some 150 TCR beta chains associated with cytomegalovirus. A few of the identified cytomegalovirus-associated TCR beta chains were confirmed in vitro to be specific for cytomegalovirus antigens. A later analysis found that TCRs clustered in the first cohort also tended to co-occur in the 100 to 150 validation repertoires, with approximately 95% of cluster scores above 0. The validation cohort had no HLA typing available for a later analysis, so co-occurrence within that cohort was assessed over all 120 or so repertoires. Across donors, most TCR sequences were observed very rarely, whereas some public TCRs were present in many individuals.

The donors were included in the validation cohort of over a hundred subjects, a group kept apart from the roughly 690-subject first cohort. From the cysteine through the phenylalanine, the CDR3 covers 15 amino acids. CDR3 DNA is the only sequence kept; it has 45 bases, read in frame from the first base. Compared with germline, V lacks 2 bases and J lacks 5 bases; bases without a gene match: 4. Via the germline V gene, CDR1 is KGHSH and CDR2 LQKENI. The library was produced with the immunoSEQ multiplex PCR assay. Per the original workflow: A statistical classification framework was built to diagnose cytomegalovirus status from the catalog of TCR beta chain sequences. Sourced from immuneACCESS, this table was stored by TCRdb with only in-frame sequences that have V and J called. A share of the clones is absent; for the studies checked, an unresolved V gene accounts for under half, and the remainder has no known explanation. The DNA gave D and trimming, while V, J and clone size come from that table. The table for this sample lists approximately 270,000 clones; nearly 90% of them were counted only once. Clones ranked in the top ten supply 0.3% to 0.4% of the sample.

Specimen: PBMCs. This TCR was recovered from a woman between 18 and 30 years old in good health and CMV-seronegative. The receptor chain draws on TRBV18 and TRBJ1-4; TRBD1 matches 8 bases in the middle. The nucleotides are TGTGCCAGCTCACCATTAGGACAGGGAAATGAAAAACTGTTTTTT. Translated, this gives CASSPLGQGNEKLFF.